The clone carrying this T cell receptor (beta chain) has a handful of counts. The antigen is unknown. Germline CDR1 is DFQATT and CDR2 is SNEGSKA (reference sequence). J gave up 3 bases and V 3 bases, and 11 bases lay outside the gene matches. The CDR3 has 16 amino acids. The authors incorporated unique molecular identifiers into the TCR beta cDNA libraries. From the PCR reads, TCRdb called clonotypes with MiXCR, one entry per CDR3 protein. The sample records around 440,000 distinct CDR3 sequences, under 55% being singletons. This sample was included in a study of post-analysis software for immune sequencing data. Study-level points and caveats: Controls had lower frequencies than patients of roughly five TRBV segments, which included TRBV5-6, TRBV5-1 and TRBV20-1.

The chain carries TRBV20-1 and TRBJ2-3; TRBD2 matches 8 bases. The sequencing input was blood. The TCR originated in a girl between 10 and 17 years old with multiple sclerosis. In DNA form, the CDR3 reads TGCAGTGCTAGCCGGAGCGGGAGTTCGGGGACAGATACGCAGTATTTT. Translating gives CSASRSGSSGTDTQYF.